Presented here are 22 T cell receptor beta chains from one specimen sequenced in a study of molecular identifiers for immune sequencing clone quantification. TCRdb re-derived calls from the PCR reads in MiXCR, one entry per CDR3 protein. The sample has under 600,000 distinct CDR3 sequences, approximately 25% seen once. Sequenced: naive CD8+ T cells from blood, with Jurkat cell RNA spiked in. Subset reported: FACS-sorted CD8+CD4-CCR7+CD45RA+ naive T cells. Source of these receptors: a human donor in good health. Some libraries in this study had Jurkat cell RNA spiked in.

The chain combines TRBV7-9 with TRBJ2-5; D is unresolved. CDR3 size: 13 residues. The germline V gene encodes CDR1 SEHNR and CDR2 FQNEAQ (reference sequence). Trimming removed 5 bases from V and 2 bases from J, with 9 bases in between. CDR3 protein: CASSTTPQETQYF. CDR3 nucleotide sequence: TGTGCCAGCAGCACGACTCCACAAGAGACCCAGTACTTC.

This clonotype was counted many times. The chain carries TRBV4-3 and TRBJ2-7; 7 bases line up with TRBD1. V gave up 4 bases and J gave up 1 base; unmatched junction bases: 7. In germline, CDR1 is LGHNA, CDR2 YSLEER. There are 15 residues in the CDR3. The CDR3 sequence is CASSPRDSTSYEQYF. The CDR3 DNA reads TGCGCCAGCAGCCCAAGGGACAGTACTTCCTACGAGCAGTACTTC.

The sample holds many counts of this clonotype. The CDR3 loop is CASTPAAETSGFLTDTQYF. DNA of the CDR3: TGTGCCAGCACCCCAGCGGCCGAGACTAGCGGGTTCCTCACAGATACGCAGTATTTT. The chain uses TRBV28 and TRBJ2-3; 10 positions match TRBD2. The CDR3 is 19 amino acids. Germline V lookup: CDR1 MDHEN, CDR2 SYDVKM. V was pared by 7 bases and J by 2 bases, with 18 bases of the junction left unmatched. Supplemented by reference TRBV28 and TRBJ2-3, the full variable domain reads DVKVTQSSRYLVKRTGEKVFLECVQDMDHENMFWYRQDPGLGLRLIYFSYDVKMKEKGDIPEGYSVSREKKERFSLILESASTNQTSMYLCASTPAAETSGFLTDTQYFGPGTRLTVL.

The V and J genes are TRBV27 and TRBJ2-7; 9 nucleotides line up with TRBD2. Germline lookup yields CDR1 MNHEY and CDR2 SMNVEV (reference sequence). J was trimmed by 2 bases and V by 7 bases; bases with no gene match: 9. The CDR3 runs 15 residues. In nucleotides, the CDR3 is TGTGCCAGCACCCAGGTAGCGGGAGAAGCCTACGAGCAGTACTTC. As protein: CASTQVAGEAYEQYF.

This clonotype was counted only a few times. The chain uses TRBV14 and TRBJ2-1; 7 nucleotides line up with TRBD1. The CDR3 sequence is 13 residues long. V lost 1 base, J lost 9 bases, and 3 bases stayed unmatched. Germline V CDR1 and CDR2: SGHDN, FVKESK. The CDR3 sequence is CASSQGQGAEQFF. CDR3 bases: TGTGCCAGCAGCCAAGGACAGGGCGCTGAGCAGTTCTTC.

This clonotype turned up a few times. The chain uses TRBV6-5 and TRBJ1-1, with unresolved D. The V end lost 6 bases, the J end lost 0 bases, and 14 bases lay between the germline ends. This CDR3 region has 15 residues. Germline loops: CDR1 MNHEY, CDR2 SVGAGI. The CDR3 DNA reads TGTGCCAGCAGCCTGGGAGGTCGCCTGAACACTGAAGCTTTCTTT. Its protein product is CASSLGGRLNTEAFF.

The table lists this clonotype with a few counts. This chain connects TRBV4-1 to TRBJ1-5, with D perhaps matching TRBD1 (5 bases). Trimming left V 4 bases short and J 5 bases short, with 9 bases between. From germline, CDR1 is MGHRA and CDR2 YSYEKL. CDR3 length equals 13 residues. CDR3 nucleotides: TGCGCCAGCAGCCCAAGAGGGGATCAGCCCCAGCATTTT. Translating gives CASSPRGDQPQHF.

Ten or more counts support this clonotype. The rearrangement joins TRBV19 to TRBJ2-1; 7 nucleotides align to TRBD2. This CDR3 has 17 residues. The germline V gene has CDR1 LNHDA and CDR2 SQIVND (reference sequence). With 6 bases clipped from V and 6 bases from J, the junction kept 17 bases outside the gene matches. The CDR3 coding sequence is TGTGCCAGTAGAAACCCTCTAGCGGCGGGAGCCACCAATGAGCAGTTCTTC. This translates into CASRNPLAAGATNEQFF.

The genes are TRBV12-3 or TRBV12-4 and TRBJ1-4, with a weak D call TRBD1 (6 bases). V was trimmed by 3 bases and J by 6 bases, leaving 11 bases between them. CDR3 length equals 14 residues. CDR3 nucleotides: TGTGCCAGCAGTTTGATCGGGGGGCATGAAAAACTGTTTTTT. This sequence encodes CASSLIGGHEKLFF.

This clonotype was seen repeatedly, ten times or more. CDR3 bases: TGCGCCAGCAGCCAAAAACCGGGACTAGCCGGTACAGATACGCAGTATTTT. Amino acids: CASSQKPGLAGTDTQYF. The V call is TRBV4-3, the J call TRBJ2-3, with 9 bases lining up with TRBD2. CDR3 size: 17 residues. V shed 2 bases and J 3 bases; nucleotides not matched to a gene: 9. Looked up from germline, CDR1 is LGHNA and CDR2 is YSLEER.

Regarding this clonotype: Lacking the conserved final phenylalanine or tryptophan, this CDR3 likely reflects a read error. The chain couples TRBV15 to TRBJ1-1, with D unclear. CDR3 length: 15 amino acids. Germline V gene sequence: CDR1 LNHNV, CDR2 YYDKDF (reference sequence). The V end lost 1 base, the J end lost 5 bases, and 14 bases lay between the germline ends. The DNA for the CDR3 is TGTGCCACCAGCAGAGGTTTAGGCGGGGTGACTGAAGCTTTCCTT. Its translation: CATSRGLGGVTEAFL.

This clonotype was seen more than once but under ten times. The V and J genes are TRBV7-2 and TRBJ2-5, with D hard to call. The CDR3 has 16 residues. The V end was cut by 2 bases, the J end by 2 bases, with 15 bases between. The germline V gene has CDR1 SGHTA and CDR2 FQGNSA. CDR3 residues: CASSLFDGVRQETQYF. The CDR3 DNA is TGTGCCAGCAGCTTATTTGATGGGGTCAGGCAAGAGACCCAGTACTTC. Drawing the rest from reference TRBV7-2 and TRBJ2-5, the complete variable domain is GAGVSQSPSNKVTEKGKDVELRCDPISGHTALYWYRQSLGQGLEFLIYFQGNSAPDKSGLPSDRFSAERTGGSVSTLTIQRTQQEDSAVYLCASSLFDGVRQETQYFGPGTRLLVL.

This clonotype showed up many times. This sequence joins TRBV4-2 and TRBJ2-7; 9 positions agree with TRBD2. This CDR3 region has 16 residues. Germline V gene sequence: CDR1 LGHNA, CDR2 YNFKEQ. With V trimmed by 4 bases and J by 4 bases, 11 bases remained unmatched. The CDR3 reads CASSRYDGSGSYEQYF. In nucleotides, the CDR3 is TGTGCCAGCAGCCGCTACGATGGTAGCGGGAGTTACGAGCAGTACTTC.

This clonotype was counted between two and nine times. A read error may produce the germline difference seen at one junction end. V gene TRBV27 combines with J gene TRBJ2-3; the D is unclear. CDR3 length equals 15 residues. Germline V gene sequence: CDR1 MNHEY, CDR2 SMNVEV (reference sequence). In nucleotides, the CDR3 is TGTGCCGGCAGTTTATTAGATGGCGCCACAGATACGCAGTATTTT. The encoded protein is CAGSLLDGATDTQYF.

This clonotype was seen just once. One end of the junction is discordant with germline, which a read error may explain. V usage is TRBV6-5 and J usage is TRBJ1-2; D gene ambiguous. The CDR3 loop spans 18 amino acids. In germline, CDR1 is MNHEY, CDR2 SVGAGI. This CDR3 is CASSYSIVGSPGSDGHTF. In DNA, the CDR3 is TGTGCCAGCAGTTACTCGATAGTAGGTTCCCCAGGTTCGGATGGCCACACATTC.

The chain uses TRBV6-2 or TRBV6-3 and TRBJ1-5, with TRBD1 identical over 8 bases. CDR3 length: 18 amino acids. The germline gives CDR1 MNHEY, CDR2 SVGEGT. V was pared by 6 bases and J by 5 bases, with 18 bases of the junction left unmatched. This CDR3 is CASRNQDRAGHFDQPQHF. In DNA form, the CDR3 reads TGTGCCAGCAGAAACCAGGACAGGGCGGGGCATTTTGATCAGCCCCAGCATTTT.

J is TRBJ2-3 and V is TRBV27, with TRBD1 as a possible D gene (6 bases). Deletions cut 3 bases from V and 5 bases from J, with 18 bases between. Germline V CDR1 and CDR2: MNHEY, SMNVEV (reference sequence). The CDR3 loop spans 16 amino acids. CDR3 protein: CASSFQTGPRVDTQYF. The DNA for the CDR3 is TGTGCCAGCAGTTTCCAGACAGGCCCCAGGGTAGATACGCAGTATTTT.

The gene calls are TRBV6-6 and TRBJ1-1; D unresolved. The CDR3 loop spans 14 amino acids. The germline gives CDR1 MNHNY, CDR2 SVGAGI (reference sequence). V lost 6 bases, J lost 3 bases, and 14 bases lay in between. In nucleotides, the CDR3 is TGTGCCAGCAGCGAAGACGGGCTGTACACTGAAGCTTTCTTT. This codes for CASSEDGLYTEAFF.

As to this clonotype: A read error may be the cause here, since a much bigger clone is one base away. The chain carries TRBV6-1 and TRBJ2-3, with a tentative D call TRBD2 (5 bases). This CDR3 has 17 residues. The V and J ends lost 2 bases and 3 bases respectively, with 18 bases between them. Germline V gives CDR1 MNHNS, CDR2 SASEGT. CDR3 sequence: CASSEKISEKWTDTQYF. The CDR3 nucleotides read TGTGCCAGCAGTGAAAAGATTAGCGAGAAATGGACAGATACGCAGTATTTT.

This clonotype was detected once. J is TRBJ2-2 and V is TRBV19; the D gene is possibly TRBD1 (6 bases). The V end lost 5 bases, the J end lost 4 bases, and 11 bases lay between the germline ends. This CDR3 spans 14 amino acids. Germline V gene lookup returns CDR1 LNHDA and CDR2 SQIVND (reference sequence). The CDR3 DNA follows: TGTGCCAGTAGTCTGGACAGCCCCACCGGGGAGCTGTTTTTT. It translates to CASSLDSPTGELFF.

This chain uses TRBV19 with TRBJ2-7; D unclear. V lost 1 base to trimming and J lost 7 bases, with 11 bases between them. The germline gives CDR1 LNHDA, CDR2 SQIVND (reference sequence). CDR3 length: 13 residues. The CDR3 here is CASSIVSNGEQYF. The CDR3 nucleotides are TGTGCCAGTAGTATAGTCAGCAATGGGGAGCAGTACTTC. The variable domain in full, completed from reference TRBV19 and TRBJ2-7, reads DGGITQSPKYLFRKEGQNVTLSCEQNLNHDAMYWYRQDPGQGLRLIYYSQIVNDFQKGDIAEGYSVSREKKESFPLTVTSAQKNPTAFYLCASSIVSNGEQYFGPGTRLTVT.

V gene TRBV5-6 combines with J gene TRBJ2-1; D is perhaps TRBD2 (6 bases). CDR1 SGHDT and CDR2 YYEEEE come from the germline V gene. There are 17 residues in the CDR3. V lost 1 base and J lost 1, with 15 bases in between. This chain's CDR3 is CASSLPQRVGSYNEQFF. The CDR3 DNA follows: TGTGCCAGCAGCTTGCCCCAGCGGGTCGGTTCCTACAATGAGCAGTTCTTC.